Below are 22 T cell receptor beta chains sequenced from a single sample in a study of molecular identifiers for immune sequencing clone quantification. TCRdb fed the PCR reads into MiXCR, producing one record per CDR3 protein. Of 250,000 to 400,000 distinct CDR3 sequences in the sample, over 20% were seen once. Sequencing was done on a sample of naive CD8+ T cells from blood, with Jurkat cell RNA spiked in. Subset here: FACS-sorted CD8+CD4-CCR7+CD45RA+ naive T cells. The receptors come from a human donor in good health. Some libraries in this study had Jurkat cell RNA spiked in.

Points on this clonotype: A much larger clone lies one base from this, so it may be a read error. The chain uses TRBV20-1 and TRBJ2-3; unclear D gene. The V end lost 0 bases, the J end lost 0 bases, and 16 bases lay between the germline ends. Germline V gene data show CDR1 as DFQATT and CDR2 as SNEGSKA (reference sequence). This CDR3 contains 17 residues. The CDR3 protein is CSARDRAVLISTDTQYF. In DNA form, the CDR3 reads TGCAGTGCTAGAGATCGGGCGGTACTAATAAGCACAGATACGCAGTATTTT.

This clonotype was seen ten or more times. The V gene is TRBV7-9, the J gene TRBJ1-2; 7 nucleotides agree with TRBD1. Germline CDR1 and CDR2: SEHNR and FQNEAQ (reference sequence). The CDR3 consists of 15 residues. The V gene end was trimmed by 5 bases and the J gene end by 2 bases; junction bases not matched to a gene: 8. The CDR3 bases are TGTGCCAGCAGCCCCCCATGGGACAGCAACTATGGCTACACCTTC. Translation: CASSPPWDSNYGYTF.

The gene calls are TRBV9 and TRBJ2-7; D remains ambiguous. This CDR3 contains 15 residues. V lost 4 bases, J lost 2 bases, and 16 bases lay in between. Germline V CDR1 and CDR2: SGDLS, YYNGEE. This CDR3 reads CASSPDRLRPYEQYF. DNA for the CDR3: TGTGCCAGCAGCCCGGACCGCCTGCGTCCCTACGAGCAGTACTTC.

This sequence joins TRBV20-1 and TRBJ2-1, with D perhaps assigned TRBD1 or TRBD2 (6 bases each). Trimming removed 6 bases from V and 8 bases from J, with 8 bases in between. This CDR3 contains 10 residues. Germline CDR1 and CDR2: DFQATT and SNEGSKA (reference sequence). The CDR3 loop reads CSAGGYEQFF. CDR3 in DNA: TGCAGTGCCGGGGGCTATGAGCAGTTCTTC.

This clonotype was counted ten times or more. This chain joins TRBV29-1 and TRBJ2-5; maybe TRBD2 (6 bases). Germline CDR1 is SQVTM and CDR2 is ANQGSEA. With 5 bases removed from V and 9 bases from J, the gap between germline ends came to 25 bases. The CDR3 contains 15 residues. The CDR3 DNA reads as TGCAGCGTTCGTCCTCACGACGGGGTCCCGGGGGCCCAGTACTTC. This sequence encodes CSVRPHDGVPGAQYF.

This clonotype appeared many times. Written as DNA, the CDR3 is TGTGCCAGCATCCACTGGCGGTTGGGAGGGGCCAACGTCCTGACTTTC. Protein sequence: CASIHWRLGGANVLTF. This chain joins TRBV28 and TRBJ2-6; no clear D gene. This CDR3 comprises 16 residues. Deletions cut 7 bases from V and 4 bases from J, with 17 bases between. Germline-derived CDR1 and CDR2 are MDHEN and SYDVKM.

A note on this clonotype: At one end the junction does not follow the germline gene, possibly because of a read error. The chain is built from TRBV30 and TRBJ2-7; TRBD1 matches 8 bases. Germline loops: CDR1 GTSNPN, CDR2 SVGIG (reference sequence). The CDR3 extends over 12 amino acids. The CDR3 region is CATDRANDEQCF. The CDR3 nucleotides are TGTGCCACGGACAGGGCTAATGACGAGCAGTGCTTC.

This clonotype has more than one count but fewer than ten. At one end, the junction sequence differs from germline, possibly due to a read error. The rearrangement links TRBV19 to TRBJ2-3; 9 bases are shared with TRBD2. CDR1 is LNHDA and CDR2 is SQIVND in the germline V gene (reference sequence). This CDR3 has 17 amino acids. The CDR3 spells CAGSIGLAYTSTDTQYF. The DNA of the CDR3 is TGTGCCGGTAGTATTGGACTAGCGTACACTAGCACAGATACGCAGTATTTT.

Worth noting for this clonotype: A much larger clone is a single base away; this may be a read error. The rearrangement uses TRBV7-6 and TRBJ2-1; 9 bases line up with TRBD1. The CDR3 extends over 14 amino acids. CDR1 and CDR2 (germline): SGHVS, FNYEAQ. The CDR3 nucleotides are TGTGCCAGCAGCTGGGGACAGGGTGGCAATGAGCAGCTCTTC. Its translation is CASSWGQGGNEQLF.

On this clonotype: This may arise from a read error, as a much more abundant clone is one base away. The V and J genes are TRBV7-9 and TRBJ2-3; D is unresolved. CDR1 is SEHNR and CDR2 is FQNEAQ in the germline V gene (reference sequence). V was cut by 7 bases and J by 2 bases, with 13 bases left in between. This CDR3 comprises 14 residues. CDR3 amino acids: CASISAYYTDTQYF. CDR3 in DNA: TGTGCCAGCATCTCTGCCTATTACACAGATACGCAGTATTTT.

Turning to this clonotype: A much larger clonotype is one base distant, so this may be a read error. V usage is TRBV20-1 and J usage is TRBJ1-4; D call uncertain. CDR1 and CDR2 (germline): DFQATT, SNEGSKA (reference sequence). CDR3 length equals 15 residues. Here the CDR3 reads CSARDPTETNEKPFF. The CDR3 DNA follows: TGCAGTGCTAGAGATCCTACAGAAACTAATGAAAAACCGTTTTTT.

This clonotype was detected only a few times. The V and J genes are TRBV9 and TRBJ2-5; a possible D gene is TRBD2 (6 bases). Germline V gene data show CDR1 as SGDLS and CDR2 as YYNGEE. This CDR3 has 15 residues. V was cut by 3 bases and J by 2 bases, with 14 bases left in between. The CDR3 region has the DNA TGTGCCAGCAGCGCACGGAGCGGGCCGCAAGAGACCCAGTACTTC. As protein: CASSARSGPQETQYF.

To note about this clonotype: Just one base apart from a much larger clone, this may be a read error. The CDR3 does not close with the conserved phenylalanine or tryptophan, likely indicating a read error. The gene calls are TRBV11-2 and TRBJ2-7; 13 bases fit TRBD2. Germline values: CDR1 SGHAT, CDR2 FQNNGV. V was clipped by 4 bases and J by 7 bases; unmatched bases: 7. There are 15 residues in the CDR3. Written as DNA, the CDR3 is TGTGCCAGCAGCTCCCCCGGGACTAGCGGGGAAGAGCAGTACCTC. It encodes CASSSPGTSGEEQYL.

In regard to this clonotype: A read error may account for a junction end that differs from germline. The chain recombines TRBV19 with TRBJ2-7; D is possibly TRBD1 (5 bases). Germline V gene lookup returns CDR1 LNHDA and CDR2 SQIVND (reference sequence). This CDR3 is 12 amino acids long. The chain's CDR3 is CASSTNRYERYF. DNA of the CDR3: TGTGCCAGTAGTACCAACAGGTACGAGCGGTACTTC.

This clonotype was seen repeatedly, ten times or more. The chain is built from TRBV4-3 and TRBJ2-2; D unclear. Trimming removed 0 bases from V and 5 bases from J, with 13 bases in between. This CDR3 has 16 amino acids. Germline V gene sequence: CDR1 LGHNA, CDR2 YSLEER. The CDR3 region is CASSQDRHWRTGELFF. The CDR3, as DNA: TGCGCCAGCAGCCAAGATCGGCACTGGCGGACCGGGGAGCTGTTTTTT.

Worth noting for this clonotype: Being one base from a much bigger clone, this may be a read error. J is TRBJ1-1 and V is TRBV5-1; perhaps TRBD1 as D (5 bases). The V end was cut by 0 bases, the J end by 0 bases, with 9 bases between. From germline, CDR1 is SGHRS and CDR2 YFSETQ. This CDR3 comprises 15 residues. The CDR3, as DNA: TGCGCCAGCAGCTTGGGCAGGGAATTGAACACTGAAGCTTTCTTT. This codes for CASSLGRELNTEAFF.

This clonotype was observed at least ten times. The rearrangement joins TRBV9 to TRBJ2-7, with D perhaps TRBD1 (6 bases). Trimming pared 0 bases from V and 0 bases from J, leaving 13 bases between. Germline V gene lookup returns CDR1 SGDLS and CDR2 YYNGEE. The CDR3 covers 16 residues. The CDR3 coding sequence is TGTGCCAGCAGCGTAGGAACGGGACAACTCTCCTACGAGCAGTACTTC. It translates to CASSVGTGQLSYEQYF.

At least ten counts were recorded for this clonotype. The chain employs TRBV7-6 and TRBJ1-5; 8 bases line up with TRBD1. The V gene's germline CDR1 is SGHVS and CDR2 FNYEAQ. This CDR3 contains 15 residues. The junction had 10 bases not matched to a gene; V was cut back by 5 bases and J by 7 bases. The CDR3 loop reads CASSPGQGGGQPQHF. The CDR3 nucleotides are TGTGCCAGCAGCCCCGGACAGGGCGGGGGACAGCCCCAGCATTTT.

The table lists this clonotype with a few counts. J is TRBJ2-2 and V is TRBV6-2 or TRBV6-3; D is undetermined. From germline, CDR1 is MNHEY and CDR2 SVGEGT. V lost 5 bases to trimming and J lost 2 bases, with 15 bases between them. The CDR3 has 16 amino acids. CDR3 coding DNA: TGTGCCAGCAGTCCCACCCACCTCCGTAACACCGGGGAGCTGTTTTTT. Residues: CASSPTHLRNTGELFF.

This clonotype has only a few counts. The rearrangement uses TRBV19 and TRBJ2-7, with D perhaps assigned TRBD1 or TRBD2 (5 bases each). Germline values: CDR1 LNHDA, CDR2 SQIVND (reference sequence). The CDR3 is 14 amino acids. Deletions cut 7 bases from V and 2 bases from J, with 15 bases between. This chain's CDR3 is CASKPRDGPYEQYF. In DNA form, the CDR3 reads TGTGCCAGTAAACCTAGGGACGGACCCTACGAGCAGTACTTC. Looking up the rest from reference TRBV19 and TRBJ2-7 gives the full variable domain: DGGITQSPKYLFRKEGQNVTLSCEQNLNHDAMYWYRQDPGQGLRLIYYSQIVNDFQKGDIAEGYSVSREKKESFPLTVTSAQKNPTAFYLCASKPRDGPYEQYFGPGTRLTVT.

Comment on this clonotype: Given a much more abundant clone one base away, this may be a read error. The genes are TRBV7-2 and TRBJ2-1; TRBD2 is a possible D gene (5 bases). The germline V gene encodes CDR1 SGHTA and CDR2 FQGNSA. The CDR3 loop spans 15 amino acids. Here the CDR3 reads CAGSLREGSYNEQFF. As DNA, the CDR3 is TGTGCCGGCAGCTTGAGGGAAGGGTCCTACAATGAGCAGTTCTTC.

The V gene is TRBV9, the J gene TRBJ2-3; no firm D call. V was clipped by 2 bases and J by 2 bases, with 9 bases between them. In germline, CDR1 is SGDLS, CDR2 YYNGEE. The CDR3 is made up of 14 amino acids. The CDR3 DNA is TGTGCCAGCAGCGTTATAGGCGACACAGATACGCAGTATTTT. Translated: CASSVIGDTDTQYF.